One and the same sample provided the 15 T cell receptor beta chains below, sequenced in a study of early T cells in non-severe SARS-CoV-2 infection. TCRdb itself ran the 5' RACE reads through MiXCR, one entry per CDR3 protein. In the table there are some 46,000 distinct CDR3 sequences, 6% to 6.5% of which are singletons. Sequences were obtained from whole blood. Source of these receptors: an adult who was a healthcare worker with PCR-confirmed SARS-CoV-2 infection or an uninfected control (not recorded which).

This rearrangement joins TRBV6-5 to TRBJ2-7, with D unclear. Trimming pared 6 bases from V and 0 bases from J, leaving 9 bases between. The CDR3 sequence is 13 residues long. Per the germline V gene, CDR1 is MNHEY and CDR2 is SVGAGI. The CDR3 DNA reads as TGTGCCAGCAGCGCCCGTGGCTCCTACGAGCAGTACTTC. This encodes CASSARGSYEQYF.

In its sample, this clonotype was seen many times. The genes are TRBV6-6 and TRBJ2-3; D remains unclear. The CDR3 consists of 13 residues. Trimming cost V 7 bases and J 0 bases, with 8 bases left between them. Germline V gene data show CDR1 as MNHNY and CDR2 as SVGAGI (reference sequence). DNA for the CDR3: TGTGCCAGCACCCCCGGTAGCACAGATACGCAGTATTTT. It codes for CASTPGSTDTQYF.

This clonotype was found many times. The CDR3 DNA sequence: TGCGCCAGCAGCTTCGACCGGAGGACTGAAGCTTTCTTT. Encoded protein: CASSFDRRTEAFF. The chain uses TRBV5-1 and TRBJ1-1; D is unclear. CDR3 length equals 13 residues. Trimming removed 2 bases at V and 5 bases at J, with 10 bases between. CDR1 is SGHRS, CDR2 YFSETQ, per germline.

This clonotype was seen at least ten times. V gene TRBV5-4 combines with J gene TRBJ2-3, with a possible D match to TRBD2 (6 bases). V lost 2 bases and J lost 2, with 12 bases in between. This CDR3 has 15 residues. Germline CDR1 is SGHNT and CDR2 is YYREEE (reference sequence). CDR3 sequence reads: CASSLSSANTDTQYF. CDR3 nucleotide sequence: TGTGCCAGCAGCTTATCTAGCGCCAACACAGATACGCAGTATTTT. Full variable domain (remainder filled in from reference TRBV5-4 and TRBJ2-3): ETGVTQSPTHLIKTRGQQVTLRCSSQSGHNTVSWYQQALGQGPQFIFQYYREEENGRGNFPPRFSGLQFPNYSSELNVNALELDDSALYLCASSLSSANTDTQYFGPGTRLTVL.

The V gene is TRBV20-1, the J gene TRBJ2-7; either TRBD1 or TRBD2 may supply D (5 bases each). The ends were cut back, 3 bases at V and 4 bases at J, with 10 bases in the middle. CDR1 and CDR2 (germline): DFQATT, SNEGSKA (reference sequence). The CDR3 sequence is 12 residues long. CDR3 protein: CSASPGHYEQYF. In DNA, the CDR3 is TGCAGTGCTAGTCCGGGGCATTACGAGCAGTACTTC.

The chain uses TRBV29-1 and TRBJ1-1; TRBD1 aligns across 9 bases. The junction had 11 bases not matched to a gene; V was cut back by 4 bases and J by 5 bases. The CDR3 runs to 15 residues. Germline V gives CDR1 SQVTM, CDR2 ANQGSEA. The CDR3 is CSVAYRGRGGTEAFF. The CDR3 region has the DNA TGCAGCGTTGCGTACAGGGGGCGCGGAGGGACTGAAGCTTTCTTT.

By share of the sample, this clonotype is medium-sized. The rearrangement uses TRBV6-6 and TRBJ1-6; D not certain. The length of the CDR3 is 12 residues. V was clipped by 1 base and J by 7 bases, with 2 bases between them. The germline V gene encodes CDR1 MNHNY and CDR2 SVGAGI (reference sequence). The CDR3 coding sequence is TGTGCCAGCAGTTACTTGAATTCACCCCTCCACTTT. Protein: CASSYLNSPLHF.

CDR3 DNA sequence: TGTGCCAGTAGTATACTGGCAGGGAGGGATGGCTACACCTTC. Protein sequence: CASSILAGRDGYTF. This chain links TRBV19 with TRBJ1-2, with a weak D call TRBD1 (5 bases). Trimming removed 2 bases from V and 6 bases from J, with 13 bases in between. The CDR3 contains 14 residues. Germline lookup yields CDR1 LNHDA and CDR2 SQIVND (reference sequence).

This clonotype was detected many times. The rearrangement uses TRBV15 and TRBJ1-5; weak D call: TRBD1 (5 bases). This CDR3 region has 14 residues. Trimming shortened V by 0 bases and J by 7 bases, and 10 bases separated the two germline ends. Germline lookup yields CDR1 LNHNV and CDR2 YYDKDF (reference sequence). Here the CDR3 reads CATSREGVGQPQHF. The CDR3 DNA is TGTGCCACCAGCAGAGAAGGGGTAGGACAGCCCCAGCATTTT.

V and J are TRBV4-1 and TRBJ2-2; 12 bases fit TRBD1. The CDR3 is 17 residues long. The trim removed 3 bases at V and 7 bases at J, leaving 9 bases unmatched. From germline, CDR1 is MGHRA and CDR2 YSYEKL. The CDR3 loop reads CASSQSGQGANDGELFF. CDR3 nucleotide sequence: TGCGCCAGCAGCCAGTCGGGACAGGGGGCGAATGACGGGGAGCTGTTTTTT.

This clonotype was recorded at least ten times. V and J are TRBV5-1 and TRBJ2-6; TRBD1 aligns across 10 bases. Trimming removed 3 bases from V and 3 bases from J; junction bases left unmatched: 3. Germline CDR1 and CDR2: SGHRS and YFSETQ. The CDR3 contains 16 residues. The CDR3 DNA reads TGCGCCAGCAGCTCAGACAGGGGGCTTGGGGCCAACGTCCTGACTTTC. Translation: CASSSDRGLGANVLTF.

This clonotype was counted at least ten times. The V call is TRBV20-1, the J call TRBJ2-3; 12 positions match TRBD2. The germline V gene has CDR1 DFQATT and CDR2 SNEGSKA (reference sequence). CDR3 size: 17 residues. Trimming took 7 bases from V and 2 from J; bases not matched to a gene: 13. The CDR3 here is CSVSIPLAGGITDTQYF. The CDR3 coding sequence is TGCAGTGTTTCGATCCCACTAGCGGGGGGAATCACAGATACGCAGTATTTT.

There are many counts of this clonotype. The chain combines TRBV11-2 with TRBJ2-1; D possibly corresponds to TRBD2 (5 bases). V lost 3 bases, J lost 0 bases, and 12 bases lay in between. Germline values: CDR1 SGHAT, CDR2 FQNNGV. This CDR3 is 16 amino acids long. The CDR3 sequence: CASSFMDGSSYNEQFF. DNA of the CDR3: TGTGCCAGCAGCTTTATGGATGGGAGCTCCTACAATGAGCAGTTCTTC.

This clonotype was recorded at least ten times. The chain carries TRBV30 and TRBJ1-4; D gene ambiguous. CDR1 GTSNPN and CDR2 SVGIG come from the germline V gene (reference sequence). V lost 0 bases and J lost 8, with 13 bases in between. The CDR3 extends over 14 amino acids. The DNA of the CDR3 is TGTGCCTGGAGTGTACATGGTTTAAGGGAAAAACTGTTTTTT. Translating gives CAWSVHGLREKLFF. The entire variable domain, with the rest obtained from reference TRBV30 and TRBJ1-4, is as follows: SQTIHQWPATLVQPVGSPLSLECTVEGTSNPNLYWYRQAAGRGLQLLFYSVGIGQISSEVPQNLSASRPQDRQFILSSKKLLLSDSGFYLCAWSVHGLREKLFFGSGTQLSVL.

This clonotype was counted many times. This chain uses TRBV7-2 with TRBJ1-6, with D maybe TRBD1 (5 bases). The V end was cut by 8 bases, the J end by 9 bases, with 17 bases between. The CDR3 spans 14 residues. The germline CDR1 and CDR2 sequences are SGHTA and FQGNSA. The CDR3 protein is CASETSQGVSPLHF. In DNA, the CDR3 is TGTGCCAGCGAGACCAGCCAGGGTGTTTCACCCCTCCACTTT.